One and the same sample provided the 19 T cell receptor beta chains below, sequenced in a study of identical twins. TCRdb processed the 5' RACE reads anew with MiXCR; each CDR3 protein has one entry. The sample has roughly 720,000 distinct CDR3 sequences; roughly 18% are singletons. The sample was also reused in another study, on T cells expressing NK-cell markers.

Sequencing was carried out using PBMCs. These receptors were collected from a woman aged 18-29 years in good health.

The rearrangement uses TRBV15 and TRBJ2-1; 11 nucleotides line up with TRBD2. CDR1 LNHNV and CDR2 YYDKDF come from the germline V gene (reference sequence). CDR3 size: 17 residues. Trimming cost V 1 base and J 8 bases; bases outside gene matches: 10. Written as DNA, the CDR3 is TGTGCCACCAGCAGAGGACTAGCGGGGCGCGGGGGCGATGAGCAGTTCTTC. Protein: CATSRGLAGRGGDEQFF.

The rearrangement links TRBV12-3 or TRBV12-4 to TRBJ1-1, with TRBD1 matching over 9 bases. The trim removed 8 bases at V and 6 bases at J, leaving 13 bases unmatched. This CDR3 has 15 residues. The CDR3, as DNA: TGTGCCAGCGGCCGGGACAGGGCTCGAATCGCTGAAGCTTTCTTT. Its protein product is CASGRDRARIAEAFF.

The chain uses TRBV20-1 and TRBJ1-2; 9 nucleotides match TRBD1. Germline values: CDR1 DFQATT, CDR2 SNEGSKA (reference sequence). This CDR3 comprises 14 residues. Trimming cost V 0 bases and J 8 bases; bases outside gene matches: 7. The CDR3 DNA reads TGCAGTGCTAGAGACCCTACAGGGGGCCAAGGCTACACCTTC. This encodes CSARDPTGGQGYTF.

The gene calls are TRBV29-1 and TRBJ2-5; a possible D gene is TRBD1 (6 bases). Germline CDR1 reads SQVTM; CDR2 reads ANQGSEA. The ends were cut back, 7 bases at V and 5 bases at J, with 20 bases in the middle. The CDR3 totals 14 residues. Written as DNA, the CDR3 is TGCAGCGGGGGGACAACCATCGAGGGGGAGACCCAGTACTTC. Protein sequence: CSGGTTIEGETQYF. The variable domain in full, with the rest retrieved from reference TRBV29-1 and TRBJ2-5, is SAVISQKPSRDICQRGTSLTIQCQVDSQVTMMFWYRQQPGQSLTLIATANQGSEATYESGFVIDKFPISRPNLTFSTLTVSNMSPEDSSIYLCSGGTTIEGETQYFGPGTRLLVL.

This clonotype was found many times. The gene calls are TRBV28 and TRBJ2-7; no reliable D call. V lost 3 bases, J lost 3 bases, and 6 bases lay in between. The germline gives CDR1 MDHEN, CDR2 SYDVKM. The CDR3 spans 12 residues. The CDR3 spells CASSFQNYEQYF. The CDR3 DNA reads TGTGCCAGCAGTTTTCAAAACTACGAGCAGTACTTC.

The J gene is TRBJ1-5, the V gene TRBV20-1; D ambiguous. Germline CDR1 is DFQATT and CDR2 is SNEGSKA (reference sequence). V was pared by 5 bases and J by 0 bases, with 5 bases between. CDR3 size: 12 residues. CDR3: CSAAASNQPQHF. The CDR3, as DNA: TGCAGTGCTGCAGCTAGCAATCAGCCCCAGCATTTT.

The genes are TRBV12-3 or TRBV12-4 and TRBJ1-1; D remains ambiguous. V lost 6 bases and J 6 bases, leaving 11 bases between the germline ends. The CDR3 has 12 amino acids. Here the CDR3 reads CASSRVGPEAFF. In DNA, the CDR3 is TGTGCCAGCAGCCGAGTAGGGCCTGAAGCTTTCTTT.

V usage is TRBV12-3 or TRBV12-4 and J usage is TRBJ1-2; D remains unclear. The CDR3 is 13 amino acids. Trimming took 8 bases from V and 7 from J, leaving 17 bases between them. In DNA form, the CDR3 reads TGTGCCAGCCGTCGTTCCCCCCTTTTTGGCTACACCTTC. Its protein product is CASRRSPLFGYTF.

The chain combines TRBV20-1 with TRBJ2-5, with a weak D call TRBD1 (7 bases). Germline V lookup: CDR1 DFQATT, CDR2 SNEGSKA (reference sequence). V was cut by 8 bases and J by 2 bases, with 27 bases left in between. The CDR3 is made up of 17 amino acids. CDR3 nucleotides: TGCAGTTCCCCTTTGAGAAGGGGGCGCGCGGGGCAAGAGACCCAGTACTTC. This codes for CSSPLRRGRAGQETQYF.

This clonotype was observed a handful of times. The chain recombines TRBV11-2 with TRBJ2-5, with D perhaps matching TRBD2 (5 bases). V was trimmed by 5 bases and J by 3 bases, leaving 16 bases between them. Per the germline V gene, CDR1 is SGHAT and CDR2 is FQNNGV. The CDR3 contains 15 residues. The DNA for the CDR3 is TGTGCCAGCAGCACTCCAATTAAACTAGAAGAGACCCAGTACTTC. Translating it yields CASSTPIKLEETQYF.

This clonotype was seen only a few times. This sequence joins TRBV12-3 or TRBV12-4 and TRBJ1-4; maybe TRBD1 (6 bases). This CDR3 spans 15 amino acids. Trimming removed 5 bases from V and 8 bases from J, with 18 bases in between. Here the CDR3 DNA reads TGTGCCAGCAGTCGAGTAGGGGGGACGGGGGAAAAACTGTTTTTT. Amino acid sequence: CASSRVGGTGEKLFF.

The chain joins TRBV7-3 to TRBJ1-1, with 7 positions matching TRBD1. Germline CDR1 is SGHTA and CDR2 is FQGTGA. V was pared by 5 bases and J by 7 bases, with 7 bases of the junction left unmatched. This CDR3 is 13 amino acids long. Here the CDR3 DNA reads TGTGCCAGCAGCCGTACAGGGGCCGGTGAAGCTTTCTTT. This encodes CASSRTGAGEAFF.

The chain uses TRBV6-5 and TRBJ2-1, with D perhaps matching TRBD2 (5 bases). Germline V gene data show CDR1 as MNHEY and CDR2 as SVGAGI. Between the trimmed V and J ends, which lost 0 bases and 4 bases, there was a span of 10 bases. The CDR3 has 15 amino acids. CDR3 nucleotide sequence: TGTGCCAGCAGTTACTCGGATAGCGCTTACAATGAGCAGTTCTTC. Protein: CASSYSDSAYNEQFF.

The chain is built from TRBV6-1 and TRBJ1-5; perhaps TRBD1 as D (5 bases). The CDR3 length is 15 residues. V lost 4 bases and J 2 bases, leaving 12 bases between the germline ends. Germline V gene sequence: CDR1 MNHNS, CDR2 SASEGT. This CDR3 is CASSAQRGGNQPQHF. The CDR3 DNA reads as TGTGCCAGCAGTGCTCAGAGAGGGGGCAATCAGCCCCAGCATTTT.

The rearrangement links TRBV2 to TRBJ2-6; D remains ambiguous. The CDR3 consists of 15 residues. CDR1 is SNHLY and CDR2 is FYNNEI in the germline V gene. The V end was cut by 4 bases, the J end by 1 base, with 8 bases between. DNA of the CDR3: TGTGCCAGCAGTGGAGGTCGTTCTGGGGCCAACGTCCTGACTTTC. This translates into CASSGGRSGANVLTF.

This clonotype was counted only a few times. V gene TRBV4-3 combines with J gene TRBJ1-1; 7 bases are shared with TRBD1. The V and J ends lost 4 bases and 4 bases, in that order; junction bases with no gene match: 6. The CDR3 contains 14 residues. Germline CDR1 LGHNA, CDR2 YSLEER. This CDR3 is CASSREAGGTEAFF. CDR3 bases: TGCGCCAGCAGCCGAGAAGCAGGGGGCACTGAAGCTTTCTTT.

The table lists this clonotype with a few counts. This chain links TRBV6-2 or TRBV6-3 with TRBJ2-7; 7 bases agree with TRBD1. V was clipped by 5 bases and J by 0 bases; unmatched bases: 16. From germline, CDR1 is MNHEY and CDR2 SVGEGT. The CDR3 loop spans 18 amino acids. The CDR3 region has the DNA TGTGCCAGCAGTCCCTTGCTAAGAGGGACAGAGAGCTCCTACGAGCAGTACTTC. Translated: CASSPLLRGTESSYEQYF.

This clonotype has more than one count but fewer than ten. The CDR3 region is CAGRPIISGANVLTF. CDR3 in DNA: TGTGCCGGCCGTCCGATCATCTCTGGGGCCAACGTCCTGACTTTC. The J gene is TRBJ2-6, the V gene TRBV7-9; D call uncertain. The germline V gene encodes CDR1 SEHNR and CDR2 FQNEAQ (reference sequence). The CDR3 has 15 amino acids. Trimming stripped 11 bases from V and 0 bases from J, with 14 bases between.

V usage is TRBV27 and J usage is TRBJ2-7, with 9 bases that match TRBD1. Germline values: CDR1 MNHEY, CDR2 SMNVEV (reference sequence). V lost 0 bases and J lost 4; bases outside the gene matches: 7. The CDR3 runs 16 residues. The CDR3 loop reads CASSLSPGTGWYEQYF. CDR3 coding DNA: TGTGCCAGCAGTTTATCTCCCGGGACAGGGTGGTACGAGCAGTACTTC.